This TCR beta chain originates from a study of CD8+CD57+ T cells in acquired aplastic anemia. Per germline, CDR1 LGHDT and CDR2 YNNKEL (reference sequence). The CDR3 length is 13 residues. Trimming removed 5 bases from V and 4 bases from J; junction bases left unmatched: 3. TCR beta VDJ and CDR3 were profiled, and genomic DNA was the template. MiXCR was run by TCRdb on the reads, yielding one entry per CDR3 protein. The sample shows about 180,000 distinct CDR3 sequences, 45% to 50% of them seen only once. Sequenced material: sorted CD4+, CD8+, or CD8+CD57+ T cells (not recorded which) from PBMCs. This sequence originates from a human donor in good health. The chain is built from TRBV3-1 and TRBJ1-2; 8 nucleotides match TRBD1. The CDR3 region has the DNA TGTGCCAGCAGCATCGGGACAGGCTATGGCTACACCTTC. Translation gives CASSIGTGYGYTF.